This T cell receptor (beta chain) derives from a study of T-cell reconstitution after alpha-beta-depleted transplantation in children. Researchers prepared the TCRbeta library using unique molecular identifiers, the study reports. TCRdb re-analysed the PCR reads in MiXCR, keeping a single row per CDR3 protein. The sample contains about 16,000 distinct CDR3 sequences, about 7.6% of which appear only once. General study results and limits: Roughly two months post-transplant, alpha-beta T cells reportedly originated from several hundred graft clones that had expanded.

In this sample, this clonotype turned up many times. Antigen unknown. CDR1 SGHRS and CDR2 YFSETQ come from the germline V gene. The CDR3 has 14 amino acids. V was cut by 5 bases and J by 4 bases, with 12 bases left in between. This clonotype was obtained from a boy under two years old who had a stem cell transplant for Wiskott-Aldrich syndrome, so the T cells may come from the graft donor. The material sequenced was PBMCs, mostly from graft donor cells, taken 60 days after TCRalphabeta/CD19-depleted stem cell transplant. V and J are TRBV5-1 and TRBJ2-2; possible D gene TRBD1, 5 bases. CDR3 sequence (DNA): TGCGCCAGCAGACAGGTCGACTCCACCGGGGAGCTGTTTTTT. This translates into CASRQVDSTGELFF.